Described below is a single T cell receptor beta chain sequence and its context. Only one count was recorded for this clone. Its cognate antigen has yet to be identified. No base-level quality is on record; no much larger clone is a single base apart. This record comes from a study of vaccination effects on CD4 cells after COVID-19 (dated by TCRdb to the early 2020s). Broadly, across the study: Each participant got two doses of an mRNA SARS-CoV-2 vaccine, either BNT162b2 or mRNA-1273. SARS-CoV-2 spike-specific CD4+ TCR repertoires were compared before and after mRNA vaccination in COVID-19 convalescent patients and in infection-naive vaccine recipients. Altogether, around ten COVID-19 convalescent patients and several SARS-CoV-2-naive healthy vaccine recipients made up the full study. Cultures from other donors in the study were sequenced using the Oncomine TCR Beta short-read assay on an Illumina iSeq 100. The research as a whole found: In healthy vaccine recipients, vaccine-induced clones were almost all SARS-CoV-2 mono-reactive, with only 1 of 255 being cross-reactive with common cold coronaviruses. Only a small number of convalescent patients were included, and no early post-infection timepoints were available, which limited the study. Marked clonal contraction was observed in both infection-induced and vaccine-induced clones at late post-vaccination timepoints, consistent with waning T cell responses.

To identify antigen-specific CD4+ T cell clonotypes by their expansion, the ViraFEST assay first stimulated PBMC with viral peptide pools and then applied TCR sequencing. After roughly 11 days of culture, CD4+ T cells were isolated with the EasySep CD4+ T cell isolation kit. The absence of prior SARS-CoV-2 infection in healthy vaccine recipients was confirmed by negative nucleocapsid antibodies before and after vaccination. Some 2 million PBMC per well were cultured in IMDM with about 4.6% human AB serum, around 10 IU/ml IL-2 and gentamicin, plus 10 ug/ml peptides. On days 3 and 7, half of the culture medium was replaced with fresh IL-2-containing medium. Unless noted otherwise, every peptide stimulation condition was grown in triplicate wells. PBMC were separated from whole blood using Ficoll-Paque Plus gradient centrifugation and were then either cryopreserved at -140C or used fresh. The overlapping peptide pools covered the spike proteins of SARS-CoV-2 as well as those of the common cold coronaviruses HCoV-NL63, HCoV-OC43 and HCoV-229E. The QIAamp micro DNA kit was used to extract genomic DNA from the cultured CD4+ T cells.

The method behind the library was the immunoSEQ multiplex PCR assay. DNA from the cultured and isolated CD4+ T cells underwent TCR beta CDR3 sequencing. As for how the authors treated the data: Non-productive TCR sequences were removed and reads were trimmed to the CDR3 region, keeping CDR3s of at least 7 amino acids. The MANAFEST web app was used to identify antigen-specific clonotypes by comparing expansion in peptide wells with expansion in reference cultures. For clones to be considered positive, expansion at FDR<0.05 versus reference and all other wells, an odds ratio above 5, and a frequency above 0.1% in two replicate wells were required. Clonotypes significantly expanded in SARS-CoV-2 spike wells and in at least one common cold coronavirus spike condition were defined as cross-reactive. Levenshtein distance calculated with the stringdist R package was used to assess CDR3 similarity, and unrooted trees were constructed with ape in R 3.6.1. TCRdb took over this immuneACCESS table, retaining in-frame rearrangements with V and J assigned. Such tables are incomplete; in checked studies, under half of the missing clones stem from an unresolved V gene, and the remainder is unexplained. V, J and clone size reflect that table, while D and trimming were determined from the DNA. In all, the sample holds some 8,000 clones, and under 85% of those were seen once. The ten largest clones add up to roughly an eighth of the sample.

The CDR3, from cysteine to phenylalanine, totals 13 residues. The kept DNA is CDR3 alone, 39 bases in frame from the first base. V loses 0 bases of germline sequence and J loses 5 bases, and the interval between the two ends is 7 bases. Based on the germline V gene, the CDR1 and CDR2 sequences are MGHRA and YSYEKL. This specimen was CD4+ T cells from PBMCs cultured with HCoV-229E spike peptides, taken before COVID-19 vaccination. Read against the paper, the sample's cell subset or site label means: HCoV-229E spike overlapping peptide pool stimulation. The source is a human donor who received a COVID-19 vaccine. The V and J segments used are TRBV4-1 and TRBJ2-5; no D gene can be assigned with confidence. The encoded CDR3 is CASSQDNSETQYF. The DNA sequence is TGCGCCAGCAGCCAAGATAATTCGGAGACCCAGTACTTC.